A single sample is the source of the 22 T cell receptor beta chains below, sequenced in a study of T cell changes during pregnancy in multiple sclerosis. Some clones are missing from TCRdb's copy, which holds only in-frame ones; the method was immunoSEQ multiplex PCR. Among approximately 74,000 clones, 92% were seen once, and the ten largest hold 2% to 2.5%. Sequencing used peripheral blood, obtained before pregnancy. All receptors derive from a female donor with multiple sclerosis, enrolled in a pregnancy study.

The chain recombines TRBV6-5 with TRBJ2-2, with 9 bases identical to TRBD1. The CDR3 has 15 residues. J lost 5 bases, V lost 4 bases, and 5 bases had no gene match. CDR1 MNHEY and CDR2 SVGAGI come from the germline V gene. CDR3 coding DNA: TGTGCCAGCAGTTCGGACAGGGGTAATACCGGGGAGCTGTTTTTT. Protein product: CASSSDRGNTGELFF.

The rearrangement joins TRBV9 to TRBJ2-1; D might be TRBD2 (6 bases). V gave up 0 bases and J gave up 8 bases, with 18 bases separating them. The CDR3 is 16 residues long. CDR1 is SGDLS, CDR2 YYNGEE, per germline. CDR3 nucleotides: TGTGCCAGCAGCGTAGAATCCGCGGGAAGGCGTTATGAGCAGTTCTTC. It yields the protein CASSVESAGRRYEQFF.

This clone occurred a few times. V and J are TRBV5-4 and TRBJ1-1; weak D call: TRBD1 (6 bases). The germline gives CDR1 SGHNT, CDR2 YYREEE (reference sequence). V dropped 4 bases and J dropped 2 bases, with 15 bases sitting between them. This CDR3 has 15 residues. The CDR3 coding sequence is TGTGCCAGCAGCCCTAAAGGGGGAATCAACACTGAAGCTTTCTTT. This codes for CASSPKGGINTEAFF.

The V call is TRBV4-3, the J call TRBJ2-2; TRBD1 matches at 8 bases. V gave up 0 bases and J gave up 6 bases; unmatched junction bases: 6. Germline V CDR1 and CDR2: LGHNA, YSLEER. This CDR3 has 16 amino acids. The CDR3 DNA follows: TGCGCCAGCAGCCAAGACCCAGGGGGCGCACCCGGGGAGCTGTTTTTT. Protein: CASSQDPGGAPGELFF.

The chain employs TRBV18 and TRBJ2-5, with D possibly matching TRBD2 (5 bases). The CDR3 loop spans 14 amino acids. Per germline, CDR1 KGHSH and CDR2 LQKENI. Deletions cut 2 bases from V and 5 bases from J, with 12 bases between. In DNA form, the CDR3 reads TGTGCCAGCTCACCAAACTCCGGCGGGGAGACCCAGTACTTC. Protein product: CASSPNSGGETQYF.

The J gene is TRBJ1-6, the V gene TRBV4-3; D unresolved. Germline values: CDR1 LGHNA, CDR2 YSLEER. This CDR3 region has 14 residues. V was clipped by 4 bases and J by 9 bases, with 13 bases between them. Here the CDR3 reads CASSLQDISSPLHF. The DNA of the CDR3 is TGCGCCAGCAGCCTACAAGATATCAGTTCACCCCTCCACTTT.

The chain employs TRBV2 and TRBJ1-5, with D uncertain. This CDR3 is built from 14 residues. The V and J ends lost 7 bases and 2 bases respectively, with 12 bases between them. CDR1 is SNHLY, CDR2 FYNNEI, per germline. Written as DNA, the CDR3 is TGTGCCAGCACACGGGGTCGCGGCAATCAGCCCCAGCATTTT. This codes for CASTRGRGNQPQHF.

The chain employs TRBV11-2 and TRBJ2-7, with 11 bases fitting TRBD2. The V gene's germline CDR1 is SGHAT and CDR2 FQNNGV. Trimming cost V 3 bases and J 7 bases; bases outside gene matches: 11. The CDR3 loop spans 16 amino acids. CDR3 in amino acids: CASSFTTTSGKGEQYF. CDR3 nucleotides: TGTGCCAGCAGCTTTACTACGACTAGCGGGAAAGGAGAGCAGTACTTC.

This clone was observed a handful of times. The V and J genes are TRBV4-1 and TRBJ2-1; D is possibly TRBD1 (5 bases). Trimming shortened V by 0 bases and J by 10 bases, and 13 bases separated the two germline ends. Germline CDR1 reads MGHRA; CDR2 reads YSYEKL. CDR3 length: 14 amino acids. CDR3 amino acids: CASSQDPDTMEQFF. CDR3 nucleotides: TGCGCCAGCAGCCAAGATCCGGACACAATGGAGCAGTTCTTC.

The gene calls are TRBV19 and TRBJ1-5; TRBD1 agrees at 8 bases. The V segment lost 7 bases and the J segment 0 bases; nucleotides outside the gene matches: 5. The CDR3 totals 15 residues. The V gene's germline CDR1 is LNHDA and CDR2 SQIVND (reference sequence). CDR3 residues: CASKDREDSNQPQHF. CDR3 DNA sequence: TGTGCCAGTAAGGACAGGGAAGATAGCAATCAGCCCCAGCATTTT. Full variable domain (rest looked up from reference TRBV19 and TRBJ1-5): DGGITQSPKYLFRKEGQNVTLSCEQNLNHDAMYWYRQDPGQGLRLIYYSQIVNDFQKGDIAEGYSVSREKKESFPLTVTSAQKNPTAFYLCASKDREDSNQPQHFGDGTRLSIL.

The chain employs TRBV5-1 and TRBJ1-2; 9 bases match TRBD1. J gave up 8 bases and V 5 bases, and 7 bases lay outside the gene matches. This CDR3 has 13 residues. The germline V gene encodes CDR1 SGHRS and CDR2 YFSETQ. CDR3 sequence reads: CASSSQGTGGYTF. The DNA of the CDR3 is TGCGCCAGCAGTTCCCAAGGGACAGGGGGCTACACCTTC.

The chain combines TRBV28 with TRBJ2-1; 11 nucleotides match TRBD1. CDR3 length: 15 residues. Trimming removed 6 bases from V and 7 bases from J; junction bases left unmatched: 8. The V gene's germline CDR1 is MDHEN and CDR2 SYDVKM. The CDR3 is CASRTGTGGKNEQFF. DNA of the CDR3: TGTGCCAGCAGAACTGGGACAGGGGGGAAGAATGAGCAGTTCTTC. Full variable domain (rest looked up from reference TRBV28 and TRBJ2-1): DVKVTQSSRYLVKRTGEKVFLECVQDMDHENMFWYRQDPGLGLRLIYFSYDVKMKEKGDIPEGYSVSREKKERFSLILESASTNQTSMYLCASRTGTGGKNEQFFGPGTRLTVL.

The chain links TRBV7-2 to TRBJ2-7, with 12 nucleotides matching TRBD2. Germline values: CDR1 SGHTA, CDR2 FQGNSA. The CDR3 runs to 17 residues. The V gene end was trimmed by 5 bases and the J gene end by 6 bases; junction bases not matched to a gene: 14. The chain's CDR3 is CASSRSLAGGPSSEQYF. The DNA for the CDR3 is TGTGCCAGCAGCCGGTCCCTAGCGGGAGGGCCCTCGTCCGAGCAGTACTTC.

The genes are TRBV10-3 and TRBJ2-3, with 10 bases fitting TRBD2. CDR1 and CDR2 (germline): ENHRY, SYGVKD. The V and J ends lost 8 bases and 4 bases, in that order; junction bases with no gene match: 3. The CDR3 extends over 13 amino acids. DNA of the CDR3: TGTGCCATCCTAGCGGGAGAGGCAGATACGCAGTATTTT. Protein: CAILAGEADTQYF.

This clone was counted a few times. The chain has TRBV19 and TRBJ2-1; D not resolved. The CDR3 is made up of 14 amino acids. V lost 4 bases and J 3 bases, leaving 10 bases between the germline ends. Germline V CDR1 and CDR2: LNHDA, SQIVND (reference sequence). In DNA form, the CDR3 reads TGTGCCAGTAGTAGAACTGGAGACTACAATGAGCAGTTCTTC. Its translation: CASSRTGDYNEQFF.

The chain combines TRBV6-1 with TRBJ2-7, with D uncertain. This CDR3 is 13 amino acids long. Trimming shortened V by 1 base and J by 5 bases, and 9 bases separated the two germline ends. Germline CDR1 MNHNS, CDR2 SASEGT. The CDR3 sequence: CASSEESQDEQYF. CDR3 nucleotides: TGTGCCAGCAGTGAAGAAAGTCAGGACGAGCAGTACTTC.

The chain couples TRBV25-1 to TRBJ2-1, with TRBD2 matching 8 bases. After removal of 5 bases from V and 6 bases from J, the junction contained 6 bases not matched to a gene. This CDR3 is built from 14 residues. Germline V gives CDR1 MGHDK, CDR2 SYGVNS. CDR3 DNA sequence: TGTGCCAGCAGTAGCGGGAGCGGCTTCAATGAGCAGTTCTTC. Protein product: CASSSGSGFNEQFF.

Here the CDR3 reads CASCESGTGTYEQYF. The CDR3 nucleotides read TGTGCCAGTTGCGAATCCGGGACAGGGACATACGAGCAGTACTTC. The chain links TRBV19 to TRBJ2-7, with 9 bases aligning to TRBD1. The CDR3 contains 15 residues. V gave up 8 bases and J gave up 4 bases; unmatched junction bases: 12. Germline CDR1 LNHDA, CDR2 SQIVND (reference sequence).

The chain is built from TRBV5-1 and TRBJ2-3; D not resolved. The V gene's germline CDR1 is SGHRS and CDR2 YFSETQ. This CDR3 is built from 14 residues. V was trimmed by 0 bases and J by 2 bases, leaving 7 bases between them. CDR3 protein: CASSLVAPTDTQYF. Written as DNA, the CDR3 is TGCGCCAGCAGCTTGGTGGCCCCCACAGATACGCAGTATTTT.

The chain links TRBV29-1 to TRBJ2-6; D perhaps matches TRBD1 (5 bases). This CDR3 has 14 residues. V was pared by 6 bases and J by 2 bases, with 11 bases between. Germline assignment: CDR1 SQVTM and CDR2 ANQGSEA. Written as DNA, the CDR3 is TGCAGCGTCCCGACAGTGCCTGGGGCCAACGTCCTGACTTTC. This translates into CSVPTVPGANVLTF. The complete variable domain, with remaining parts taken from reference TRBV29-1 and TRBJ2-6, reads SAVISQKPSRDICQRGTSLTIQCQVDSQVTMMFWYRQQPGQSLTLIATANQGSEATYESGFVIDKFPISRPNLTFSTLTVSNMSPEDSSIYLCSVPTVPGANVLTFGAGSRLTVL.

This clone was recorded only once. The rearrangement links TRBV5-4 to TRBJ2-1; TRBD1 matches 10 bases. The CDR3 runs to 16 residues. Germline trimming cut 0 bases from V and 9 bases from J; bases unmatched to any gene: 9. Germline V CDR1 and CDR2: SGHNT, YYREEE (reference sequence). The CDR3 nucleotides are TGTGCCAGCAGCTTGGTAGGGACAGGGGCCTCGGGTGAGCAGTTCTTC. Protein sequence: CASSLVGTGASGEQFF.

This rearrangement joins TRBV7-3 to TRBJ1-5; TRBD1 matches at 7 bases. The CDR3 spans 14 residues. V was clipped by 5 bases and J by 5 bases; unmatched bases: 6. The germline V gene has CDR1 SGHTA and CDR2 FQGTGA. The CDR3 sequence: CASSPGTDHQPQHF. CDR3 coding DNA: TGTGCCAGCAGCCCCGGGACAGACCATCAGCCCCAGCATTTT.